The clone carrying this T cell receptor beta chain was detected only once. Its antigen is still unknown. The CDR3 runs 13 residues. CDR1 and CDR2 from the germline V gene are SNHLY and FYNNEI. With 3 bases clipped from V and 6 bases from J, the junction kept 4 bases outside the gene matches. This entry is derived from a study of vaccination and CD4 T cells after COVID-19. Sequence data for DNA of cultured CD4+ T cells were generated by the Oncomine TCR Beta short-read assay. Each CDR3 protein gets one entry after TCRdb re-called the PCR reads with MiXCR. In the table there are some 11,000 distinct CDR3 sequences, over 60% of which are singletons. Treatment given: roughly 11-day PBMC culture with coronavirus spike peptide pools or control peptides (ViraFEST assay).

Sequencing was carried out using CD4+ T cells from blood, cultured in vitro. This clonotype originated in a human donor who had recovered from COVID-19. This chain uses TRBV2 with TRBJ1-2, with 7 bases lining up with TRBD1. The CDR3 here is CASSERQGNGYTF. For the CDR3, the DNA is TGTGCCAGCAGTGAGAGACAGGGAAATGGCTACACCTTC.